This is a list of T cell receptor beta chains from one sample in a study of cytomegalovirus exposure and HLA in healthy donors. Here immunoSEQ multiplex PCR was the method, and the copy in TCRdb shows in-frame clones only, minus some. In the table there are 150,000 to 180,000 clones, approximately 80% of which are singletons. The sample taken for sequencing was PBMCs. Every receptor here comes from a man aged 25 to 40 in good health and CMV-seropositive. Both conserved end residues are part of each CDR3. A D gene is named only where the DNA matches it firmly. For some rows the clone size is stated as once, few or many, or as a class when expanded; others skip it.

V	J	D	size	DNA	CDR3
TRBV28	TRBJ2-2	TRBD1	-	TGTGCCAGCAGAGATACAGGGGTCACCGGGGAGCTGTTTTTT	CASRDTGVTGELFF
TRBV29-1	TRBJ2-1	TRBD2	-	TGCAGCGTATCCGGGACTAGCGGTTACTACAACGAGCAGTTCTTC	CSVSGTSGYYNEQFF
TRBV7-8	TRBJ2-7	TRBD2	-	TGTGCCAGCAGCTTAGTCGTAGCGGGAGCCGAGCAGTACTTC	CASSLVVAGAEQYF
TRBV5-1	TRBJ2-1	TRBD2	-	TGCGCCAGCAGCAAGCAGCGGGAGAGGAACAATGAGCAGTTCTTC	CASSKQRERNNEQFF
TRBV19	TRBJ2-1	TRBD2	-	TGTGCCAGTAGTGTTAGCGGGAGCTCCTACAATGAGCAGTTCTTC	CASSVSGSSYNEQFF
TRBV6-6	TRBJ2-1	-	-	TGTGCCAGCAGCCCCGGTCCCCACCCCCCAAATGAGCAGTTCTTC	CASSPGPHPPNEQFF
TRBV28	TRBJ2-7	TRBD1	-	TGTGCCAGCAGTTTAGGGACAGGGGGTTTTAAGTCCTACGAGCAGTACTTC	CASSLGTGGFKSYEQYF
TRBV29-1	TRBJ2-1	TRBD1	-	TGCAGCGTTATTCCGGGACAGGGGGCTAATGAGCAGTTCTTC	CSVIPGQGANEQFF
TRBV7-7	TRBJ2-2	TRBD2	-	TGTGCTAGCAGCCAGGGACTAGCGGGGGCCCATAACACCGGGGAGCTGTTTTTT	CASSQGLAGAHNTGELFF
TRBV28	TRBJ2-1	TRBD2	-	TGTGCCAGCAGTTTATCCTCGGTAGCGGGAGCCTACAATGAGCAGTTCTTC	CASSLSSVAGAYNEQFF
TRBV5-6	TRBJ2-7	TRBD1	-	TGTGCCAGCAGCCGGGACAGGGTTACCTACGAGCAGTACTTC	CASSRDRVTYEQYF
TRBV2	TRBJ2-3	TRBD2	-	TGTGCCAGTAGCCCCAGCGGGGGGATTCTCACAGATACGCAGTATTTT	CASSPSGGILTDTQYF
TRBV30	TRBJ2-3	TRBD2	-	TGTGCCTGGAGGAGGAGCGGGAGTGGCACAGATACGCAGTATTTT	CAWRRSGSGTDTQYF
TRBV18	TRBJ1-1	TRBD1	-	TGTGCCAGCTCACCGGGGGGACAGTATGAAGCTTTCTTT	CASSPGGQYEAFF
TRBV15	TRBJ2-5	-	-	TGTGCCGCCAGCAGAGCCTCAGCAGGGCAAGAGACCCAGTACTTC	CAASRASAGQETQYF
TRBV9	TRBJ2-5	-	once	TGTGCCAGCAGCGTAGCTTCGGGTCTGGGGCGGGATAAGGAGACCCAGTACTTC	CASSVASGLGRDKETQYF
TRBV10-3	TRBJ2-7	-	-	TGTGCCATCAGTGAGAGTCAGGGGTCTTTGGACGAGCAGTACTTC	CAISESQGSLDEQYF
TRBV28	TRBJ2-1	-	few	TGTGCCAGCGGCGCCTCTTTAGCCTCCGCCGTGCAGTTCTTC	CASGASLASAVQFF
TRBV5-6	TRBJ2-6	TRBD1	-	TGTGCCAGCAGCAATCCGGGACAGGGCCTTGGGGCCAACGTCCTGACTTTC	CASSNPGQGLGANVLTF
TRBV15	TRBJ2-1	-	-	TGTGCCACCAGCAGAGATGCTAGCGGAGGGGGGGGTGAGCAGTTCTTC	CATSRDASGGGGEQFF
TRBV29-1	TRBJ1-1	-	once	TGCAGCGTTGGGGGGCGTAACACTGAAGCTTTCTTT	CSVGGRNTEAFF
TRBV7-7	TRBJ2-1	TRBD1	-	TGTGCTAGCAGCTTAGTGACAGGGGCCTACCAAGGAGAGCAGTTCTTC	CASSLVTGAYQGEQFF
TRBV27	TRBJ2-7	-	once	TGTGCCAGCAGTTCCACTGGTCGTGGCTACGAGCAGTACTTC	CASSSTGRGYEQYF
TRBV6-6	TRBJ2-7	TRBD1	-	TGTGCCAGCAGCCGACAGGGGGTCTCCTACGAGCAGTACTTC	CASSRQGVSYEQYF
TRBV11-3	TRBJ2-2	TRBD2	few	TGTGCCAGCAGCCCGGGACTAGCGAGGAACACCGGGGAGCTGTTTTTT	CASSPGLARNTGELFF
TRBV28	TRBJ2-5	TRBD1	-	TGTGCCAGCAAACTTCAGGGGGTCCAAGAGACCCAGTACTTC	CASKLQGVQETQYF
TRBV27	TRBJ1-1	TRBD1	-	TGTGCCAGCAGTTTACAGACCGGGACAGGGGGCACTGAAGCTTTCTTT	CASSLQTGTGGTEAFF
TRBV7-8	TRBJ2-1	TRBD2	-	TGTGCCAGCAGCCAATTTCTAGCGGGAGAGGGCAATGAGCAGTTCTTC	CASSQFLAGEGNEQFF
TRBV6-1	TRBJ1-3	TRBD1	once	TGTGCCAGCAGTGAGCCTGGGACAGGGAGAAACACCATATATTTT	CASSEPGTGRNTIYF
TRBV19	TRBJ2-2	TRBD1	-	TGTGCCAGTAGTATGCAGGGGACAGGGTTTTATTTCACCGGGGAGCTGTTTTTT	CASSMQGTGFYFTGELFF
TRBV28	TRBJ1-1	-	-	TGTGCCAGCGATGAACAGGGGAACACTGAAGCTTTCTTT	CASDEQGNTEAFF
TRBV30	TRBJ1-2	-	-	TGTGCCAGCTCGGACAGTCTCCAGGAGGGCTACACCTTC	CASSDSLQEGYTF
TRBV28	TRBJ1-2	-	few	TGTGCCAGCCTTCCCGGAACCGACTCTAACTATGGCTACACCTTC	CASLPGTDSNYGYTF
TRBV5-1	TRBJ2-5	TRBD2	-	TGCGCCAGCAGCTTGGCCGGGGGGGGAAGAGAGACCCAGTACTTC	CASSLAGGGRETQYF
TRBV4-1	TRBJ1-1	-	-	TGCGCCAGCAGCCAAGGAATGAGGGTGTACACTGAAGCTTTCTTT	CASSQGMRVYTEAFF
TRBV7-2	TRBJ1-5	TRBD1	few	TGTGCCAGCAGCTCGACAGGGGGTAGCAATCAGCCCCAGCATTTT	CASSSTGGSNQPQHF
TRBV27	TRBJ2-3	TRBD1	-	TGTGCCAGCAGTCCCGGGACAGGGGGTGGTCTTGATACGCAGTATTTT	CASSPGTGGGLDTQYF
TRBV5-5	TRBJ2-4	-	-	TGTGCCAGCAGCCCCCTCGGGGCGGGAATAGGGCTAGCCAAAAACATTCAGTACTTC	CASSPLGAGIGLAKNIQYF
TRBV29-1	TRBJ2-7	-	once	TGCAGCGCGGGGGTCACAGGAGGTCGAGCGTACGAGCAGTACTTC	CSAGVTGGRAYEQYF
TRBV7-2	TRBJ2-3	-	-	TGTGCCAGCAGCTTAGCGAGCTCGAGGACAGATACGCAGTATTTT	CASSLASSRTDTQYF
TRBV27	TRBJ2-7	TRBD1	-	TGTGCCAGCAGTCCGACAGGGACGTCCTACGAGCAGTACTTC	CASSPTGTSYEQYF
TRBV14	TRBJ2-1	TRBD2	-	TGTGCCAGCAGCCAAGGAGGTAGCGGGAGGGCCACTGAGCAGTTCTTC	CASSQGGSGRATEQFF
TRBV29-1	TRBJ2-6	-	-	TGCAGCGTTCGCCGGACTTCCGGGGCCAACGTCCTGACTTTC	CSVRRTSGANVLTF
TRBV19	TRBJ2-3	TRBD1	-	TGTGCCAGTAGCGGACTCCGGGACAGTTATCCCACAGATACGCAGTATTTT	CASSGLRDSYPTDTQYF
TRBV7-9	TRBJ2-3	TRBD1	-	TGTGCCAGCAGCCATAACGGACGCACAGGGGGCAAGCGCACAGATACGCAGTATTTT	CASSHNGRTGGKRTDTQYF
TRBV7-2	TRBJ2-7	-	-	TGTGCCAGCAGCTTAGGGCCAGACTCCTACGAGCAGTACTTC	CASSLGPDSYEQYF
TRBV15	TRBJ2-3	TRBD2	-	TGTGCCACCAGCACGGGGACTAGCGGGAGTCTCAACACAGATACGCAGTATTTT	CATSTGTSGSLNTDTQYF
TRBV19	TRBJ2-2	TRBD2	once	TGTGCCAGTAGTGCGGGACTAGCTTTCGGGGAGCTGTTTTTT	CASSAGLAFGELFF
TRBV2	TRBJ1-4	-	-	TGTGCCAGCAACAGGGCGGGGGGTAATGAAAAACTGTTTTTT	CASNRAGGNEKLFF
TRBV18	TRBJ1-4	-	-	TGTGCCAGCTCACCTGGAGGGAAGGCGGAAAAACTGTTTTTT	CASSPGGKAEKLFF
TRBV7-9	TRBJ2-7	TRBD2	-	TGTGCCAGCAGCTCAACTAGCGGGGCTTACGAGCAGTACTTC	CASSSTSGAYEQYF
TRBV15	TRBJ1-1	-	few	TGTGCCACCAGCAGAGATGTAGGTGCGGCGAACACTGAAGCTTTCTTT	CATSRDVGAANTEAFF
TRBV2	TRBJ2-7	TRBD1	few	TGTGCCAGCAAAGGGACAGGGATAGAGGAGCAGTACTTC	CASKGTGIEEQYF
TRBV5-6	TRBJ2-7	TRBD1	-	TGTGCCAGCAGCTTACCCCGGGACAGGGAACACGAGCAGTACTTC	CASSLPRDREHEQYF
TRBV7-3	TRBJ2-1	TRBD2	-	TGTGCCAGCAGCAAAGGGATCACTAGCGGGAGGGGTAATGAGCAGTTCTTC	CASSKGITSGRGNEQFF
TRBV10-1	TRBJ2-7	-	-	TGCGCCAGCAGTGTCGGGAACGGGGACGAGCAGTACTTC	CASSVGNGDEQYF
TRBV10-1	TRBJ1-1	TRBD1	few	TGCGCCGAGGGGGCAGGGATGAACACTGAAGCTTTCTTT	CAEGAGMNTEAFF